These 13 T cell receptor beta chains originate from one sample sequenced in a study of OX40 agonist ivuxolimab in advanced cancers. Here immunoSEQ multiplex PCR was the method, and the copy in TCRdb shows in-frame clones only, minus some. This sample carries 50,000 to 60,000 clones, around four fifths of them seen once, and the ten largest clones take approximately 4.5%. Sample: CD4+ or CD8+ T cells sorted from blood, taken in a trial of the OX40 agonist ivuxolimab. These receptors all come from an adult with an advanced solid tumor such as melanoma, head and neck, liver or kidney cancer.

The J gene is TRBJ2-7, the V gene TRBV5-4; 10 bases fit TRBD1. V dropped 1 base and J dropped 1; count of bases not matched to a gene: 8. Germline V lookup: CDR1 SGHNT, CDR2 YYREEE (reference sequence). The CDR3 sequence is 17 residues long. CDR3 in amino acids: CASSLWGGQGRSYEQYF. For the CDR3, the DNA is TGTGCCAGCAGCTTGTGGGGGGGACAGGGGAGATCCTACGAGCAGTACTTC.

This chain links TRBV2 with TRBJ2-1, with 9 positions matching TRBD2. V lost 4 bases to trimming and J lost 4 bases; unmatched junction nucleotides: 2. Germline V gene lookup returns CDR1 SNHLY and CDR2 FYNNEI. CDR3 length: 14 residues. The CDR3 nucleotides are TGTGCCAGCAGTGTAGCGGGGGAGTACAATGAGCAGTTCTTC. It specifies CASSVAGEYNEQFF. The full variable domain, with the rest looked up from reference TRBV2 and TRBJ2-1, is EPEVTQTPSHQVTQMGQEVILRCVPISNHLYFYWYRQILGQKVEFLVSFYNNEISEKSEIFDDQFSVERPDGSNFTLKIRSTKLEDSAMYFCASSVAGEYNEQFFGPGTRLTVL.

The chain recombines TRBV18 with TRBJ2-7, with D perhaps TRBD2 (6 bases). V was trimmed by 3 bases and J by 0 bases, leaving 15 bases between them. Germline lookup yields CDR1 KGHSH and CDR2 LQKENI. The CDR3 spans 16 residues. The CDR3 DNA reads TGTGCCAGCTCACCGCAAACGGGGGAATCCTCCTACGAGCAGTACTTC. Protein: CASSPQTGESSYEQYF.

The rearrangement links TRBV27 to TRBJ2-7, with TRBD2 identical over 10 bases. V gave up 5 bases and J gave up 1 base; unmatched junction bases: 8. CDR3 length equals 16 residues. Per germline, CDR1 MNHEY and CDR2 SMNVEV (reference sequence). The CDR3 here is CASSTATSGQSYEQYF. The DNA of the CDR3 is TGTGCCAGCAGTACCGCGACTAGCGGGCAATCCTACGAGCAGTACTTC.

This chain connects TRBV28 to TRBJ2-7; D perhaps matches TRBD1 (5 bases). V lost 2 bases to trimming and J lost 2 bases, with 19 bases between them. Per germline, CDR1 MDHEN and CDR2 SYDVKM. This CDR3 has 17 amino acids. The CDR3 sequence: CASSLTSQGARTYEQYF. The CDR3 DNA reads TGTGCCAGCAGTTTAACCTCCCAAGGGGCGCGGACCTACGAGCAGTACTTC.

The chain uses TRBV2 and TRBJ2-5; no clear D. Germline assignment: CDR1 SNHLY and CDR2 FYNNEI. This CDR3 comprises 13 residues. Trimming shortened V by 11 bases and J by 5 bases, and 18 bases separated the two germline ends. The DNA of the CDR3 is TGTGCCTCAGCTGGTAATCAAGGGGAGACCCAGTACTTC. This codes for CASAGNQGETQYF.

The chain carries TRBV7-2 and TRBJ1-5; D remains ambiguous. The CDR3 consists of 16 residues. Per germline, CDR1 SGHTA and CDR2 FQGNSA. Trimming stripped 2 bases from V and 3 bases from J, with 14 bases between. The CDR3 protein is CASSLRAGSNNQPQHF. CDR3 sequence (DNA): TGTGCCAGCAGCTTAAGGGCGGGGAGCAACAATCAGCCCCAGCATTTT.

J is TRBJ1-5 and V is TRBV18, with TRBD1 matching 8 bases. The CDR3 has 15 residues. Germline CDR1 is KGHSH and CDR2 is LQKENI. V was pared by 6 bases and J by 4 bases, with 8 bases of the junction left unmatched. The CDR3 protein is CASSEDRVRNQPQHF. The CDR3 bases are TGTGCCAGCTCCGAGGACAGGGTGAGAAATCAGCCCCAGCATTTT. Using reference TRBV18 and TRBJ1-5 for the parts outside the CDR3, the full variable domain is NAGVMQNPRHLVRRRGQEARLRCSPMKGHSHVYWYRQLPEEGLKFMVYLQKENIIDESGMPKERFSAEFPKEGPSILRIQQVVRGDSAAYFCASSEDRVRNQPQHFGDGTRLSIL.

J is TRBJ1-2 and V is TRBV5-6, with no clear D. CDR1 is SGHDT and CDR2 is YYEEEE in the germline V gene. The CDR3 has 15 residues. Trimming took 0 bases from V and 0 from J, leaving 9 bases between them. The CDR3 loop reads CASSLVAVANYGYTF. The CDR3 DNA is TGTGCCAGCAGCTTGGTGGCGGTAGCTAACTATGGCTACACCTTC.

The rearrangement joins TRBV6-4 to TRBJ2-1; D unclear. CDR1 MRHNA and CDR2 SNTAGT come from the germline V gene. The length of the CDR3 is 15 residues. Trimming removed 4 bases at V and 4 bases at J, with 14 bases between. The CDR3 DNA sequence: TGTGCCAGCAGTGCCAATAATCTCCCTTACAATGAGCAGTTCTTC. It translates to CASSANNLPYNEQFF.

This chain links TRBV15 with TRBJ1-4, with 7 bases fitting TRBD1. Germline lookup yields CDR1 LNHNV and CDR2 YYDKDF (reference sequence). Germline trimming cut 3 bases from V and 6 bases from J; bases unmatched to any gene: 7. This CDR3 is built from 15 residues. The CDR3 sequence is CATSSGDSWYEKLFF. Here the CDR3 DNA reads TGTGCCACCAGCAGTGGGGACAGTTGGTATGAAAAACTGTTTTTT.

With respect to this clone: A junction end diverges from the germline sequence, so it may reflect a read error. The chain combines TRBV4-1 with TRBJ2-1, with TRBD2 matching over 7 bases. From germline, CDR1 is MGHRA and CDR2 YSYEKL. The CDR3 contains 16 residues. The CDR3 sequence is CASSQDGGSIFDERFF. As DNA, the CDR3 is TGCGCCAGCAGCCAAGATGGCGGGAGCATCTTCGATGAGCGGTTCTTC.

In this sample, this clone turned up a few times. The genes are TRBV7-9 and TRBJ1-2; D gene uncertain. Between the trimmed V and J ends, which lost 6 bases and 6 bases, there was a span of 11 bases. The germline gives CDR1 SEHNR, CDR2 FQNEAQ (reference sequence). The CDR3 extends over 12 amino acids. The CDR3 protein is CASSPLGDGYTF. The CDR3 nucleotides are TGTGCCAGCAGTCCCCTGGGCGATGGCTACACCTTC.